Below, 12 T cell receptor beta chains from the same sample are listed, as sequenced in a study of graft-versus-host responses after intestinal transplantation. Their antigens remain unidentified. The method was immunoSEQ multiplex PCR; TCRdb's version includes in-frame clones alone and lacks a portion of them. The sample contains approximately 90,000 clones, roughly 90% of which appear only once. Sequences were derived from unstimulated CD8+ T cells sorted from spleen or lymph node cells, sampled before transplant. The receptors were gathered from a human donor who was the organ donor for an intestinal transplant.

The V gene is TRBV21-1, the J gene TRBJ1-1; TRBD1, the D gene given by the table, was not confirmed from the DNA. TRBV21-1 is noted as a pseudogene. The CDR3 has 21 residues. The DNA for the CDR3 is TGTGCCAGCAGCAAAGGGTGTAACCACTGTCCCGGGACAGGGCTGAACACTGAAGCTTTCTTT. Protein: CASSKGCNHCPGTGLNTEAFF.

The chain has TRBV4-1 and TRBJ2-7, with D possibly being TRBD2 (6 bases). V was trimmed by 1 base and J by 2 bases, leaving 12 bases between them. CDR3 length: 15 amino acids. Germline values: CDR1 MGHRA, CDR2 YSYEKL. The DNA for the CDR3 is TGCGCCAGCAGCCAAGGTCGTTCGGGAGCCTACGAGCAGTACTTC. Protein sequence: CASSQGRSGAYEQYF.

The chain is built from TRBV5-1 and TRBJ2-1, with TRBD2 identical over 12 bases. The CDR3 runs 15 residues. The V gene end was trimmed by 4 bases and the J gene end by 4 bases; junction bases not matched to a gene: 3. Germline V gene sequence: CDR1 SGHRS, CDR2 YFSETQ. CDR3 nucleotide sequence: TGCGCCAGCAGCCCCGGGACTAGCGGGTACAATGAGCAGTTCTTC. Its protein product is CASSPGTSGYNEQFF.

The CDR3 nucleotides read TGTGCCAGCAGCGCCGGGACAGGGGACTACGAGCAGTACTTC. It translates to CASSAGTGDYEQYF. This chain joins TRBV2 and TRBJ2-7; 10 bases match TRBD1. CDR1 and CDR2 from the germline V gene are SNHLY and FYNNEI. The CDR3 is 14 residues long. V lost 6 bases, J lost 3 bases, and 5 bases stayed unmatched.

DNA of the CDR3: TGTGCCAGCAGTTCTCTATACCTCCCTGGGAGCGGGAACACAGATACGCAGTATTTT. Translating it yields CASSSLYLPGSGNTDTQYF. V gene TRBV28 combines with J gene TRBJ2-3; 7 bases are a match to TRBD2. The germline V gene has CDR1 MDHEN and CDR2 SYDVKM. The CDR3 is 19 amino acids. V gave up 4 bases and J gave up 2 bases; unmatched junction bases: 18.

The chain joins TRBV5-5 to TRBJ2-7, with unresolved D. The CDR3 covers 15 residues. Trimming removed 4 bases at V and 5 bases at J, with 19 bases between. Looked up from germline, CDR1 is SGHKS and CDR2 is YYEKEE (reference sequence). The CDR3 DNA follows: TGTGCCAGCAGCCACTCGACGTTTGGGTGGCACGAGCAGTACTTC. This encodes CASSHSTFGWHEQYF.

The rearrangement joins TRBV6-5 to TRBJ2-2; D unclear. Trimming removed 2 bases from V and 2 bases from J, with 6 bases in between. Germline values: CDR1 MNHEY, CDR2 SVGAGI. The CDR3 runs to 14 residues. The CDR3 DNA follows: TGTGCCAGCAGTTACCCCAGTAACACCGGGGAGCTGTTTTTT. It codes for CASSYPSNTGELFF.

V is TRBV7-3 and J is TRBJ2-1; D gene ambiguous. The CDR3 has 11 residues. Looked up from germline, CDR1 is SGHTA and CDR2 is FQGTGA. Trimming shortened V by 0 bases and J by 8 bases, and 2 bases separated the two germline ends. This chain's CDR3 is CASSLTDEQFF. The CDR3, as DNA: TGTGCCAGCAGCTTAACGGATGAGCAGTTCTTC.

The gene calls are TRBV5-5 and TRBJ2-7; D ambiguous. Germline values: CDR1 SGHKS, CDR2 YYEKEE (reference sequence). V lost 1 base to trimming and J lost 5 bases, with 16 bases between them. The length of the CDR3 is 15 residues. The CDR3 DNA reads TGTGCCAGCAGCTTGACGAGATCGGGTGCGGACGAGCAGTACTTC. It encodes CASSLTRSGADEQYF.

In nucleotides, the CDR3 is TGTGCCAGCAGCTGGACAGGGGTTGACGGGGAGCTGTTTTTT. Protein sequence: CASSWTGVDGELFF. The rearrangement uses TRBV14 and TRBJ2-2, with TRBD1 identical over 9 bases. The junction had 5 bases not matched to a gene; V was cut back by 5 bases and J by 7 bases. The CDR3 length is 14 residues. Germline CDR1 and CDR2: SGHDN and FVKESK. Full variable domain (remainder filled in from reference TRBV14 and TRBJ2-2): EAGVTQFPSHSVIEKGQTVTLRCDPISGHDNLYWYRRVMGKEIKFLLHFVKESKQDESGMPNNRFLAERTGGTYSTLKVQPAELEDSGVYFCASSWTGVDGELFFGEGSRLTVL.

The gene calls are TRBV5-4 and TRBJ2-5, with 7 bases that match TRBD2. The DNA end favors TRBJ2-7, so the J call may be wrong. The CDR3 has 15 residues. Per germline, CDR1 SGHNT and CDR2 YYREEE (reference sequence). CDR3 DNA sequence: TGTGCCAGCAGCTTTGAGCGGGGCCTATTCTACGAGCAGTACTTC. Its translation: CASSFERGLFYEQYF.

J is TRBJ1-2 and V is TRBV11-2; D ambiguous. Germline values: CDR1 SGHAT, CDR2 FQNNGV. V shed 3 bases and J shed 0 bases, with 11 bases lying between them. The CDR3 spans 15 residues. This CDR3 is CASSFYRTPNYGYTF. The CDR3 nucleotides are TGTGCCAGCAGCTTTTACAGAACTCCTAACTATGGCTACACCTTC.